These T cell receptor beta chains were read from a single sample in a study of blood T cell repertoires in COVID-19. TCRdb's copy holds only in-frame clones and misses some; the assay was immunoSEQ multiplex PCR. Of about 430,000 clones in the sample, 70% to 90% were seen once. The sequencing input was PBMCs or T cells enriched from blood (not recorded which). The receptors were sampled from a woman younger than 35 who had been exposed to COVID-19. Both conserved end residues are trimmed from each CDR3. A D gene is named only where the DNA matches it firmly.

TRBJ2-7	TRBV10-2	TRBD1	ASSSDRGAYEQY
TRBJ1-4	TRBV7-8	NA	ASSLLRSTNEKLF
TRBJ1-4	TRBV5-6	NA	ASSPVGGEKLF
TRBJ1-5	TRBV27	TRBD1	ASSFTHAGTVNQPQH
TRBJ2-5	TRBV28	NA	ASNGGLETQY
TRBJ1-6	TRBV7-8	NA	ASSITGNFGNSPLH
TRBJ1-4	TRBV27	NA	ASRNPGGINEKLF
TRBJ2-2	TRBV3-1/TRBV3-2	NA	ASSQTTDTGELF
TRBJ2-3	TRBV7-3	NA	ASSRTRPDTQY
TRBJ2-1	TRBV21-1	NA	ASSKPEPPTGLDEQF
TRBJ1-4	TRBV7-9	NA	ASSLEGREKLF
TRBJ2-4	TRBV27	NA	ASSPLGAKNIQY
TRBJ1-3	TRBV28	NA	ASSSHRGNSGNTIY
TRBJ2-3	TRBV10-3	TRBD2	AISGGLAGGPTDTQY
TRBJ2-7	TRBV6-5	NA	ASSYTNRGAFEQY
TRBJ2-7	TRBV5-1	NA	ASSFLGQGYYEQY
TRBJ2-2	TRBV7-9	NA	ASSLAVGSENTGELF
TRBJ2-5	TRBV9	NA	ASSPPGGRETQY
TRBJ1-5	TRBV7-6	TRBD1	ASSETGADNQPQH
TRBJ2-3	TRBV18	NA	ASSPSGFSADTQY
TRBJ2-5	TRBV18	TRBD2	ASSRGTGETQY
TRBJ1-2	TRBV28	NA	ASCTMGGPYGYT
TRBJ2-7	TRBV28	TRBD1	ASIKGDRGPYEQY
TRBJ1-6	TRBV2	NA	ASSEEQGRSPLH
TRBJ2-3	TRBV2	TRBD2	ASSDTAGETDTQY
TRBJ2-3	TRBV6-2/TRBV6-3	TRBD2	ASSYSKGEGTDTQY
TRBJ1-4	TRBV2	NA	ATRLGGGNEKLF
TRBJ2-7	TRBV28	NA	ASSSGTYEQY
TRBJ2-7	TRBV7-9	NA	ASSLPGYYEQY
TRBJ2-7	TRBV11-2	TRBD2	ASSGEGAESYEQY
TRBJ2-3	TRBV27	TRBD2	ASSSLAVQGTDTQY
TRBJ2-1	TRBV28	NA	ASRKQGRNEQF
TRBJ2-4	TRBV7-2	TRBD1	ASTSYGSGGTKNIQY
TRBJ2-7	TRBV11-2	TRBD1	ASSQGQGVYREQY
TRBJ2-3	TRBV19	NA	ASSGDLSSTDTQY
TRBJ1-1	TRBV5-1	NA	ASSSTGSTEAF
TRBJ2-1	TRBV7-6	NA	ASSRSAGAPYNEQF
TRBJ1-1	TRBV27	NA	ASSLATNMNTEAF
TRBJ1-5	TRBV4-3	NA	ASSQEAGQGQPQH
TRBJ1-6	TRBV4-1	TRBD1	ASSQGQDNSPLH
TRBJ2-2	TRBV7-2	TRBD2	ASSFAVAGIGELF
TRBJ2-2	TRBV7-9	NA	ASSSDSPRAGELF
TRBJ2-7	TRBV9	NA	ASSVGIAPTYEQY
TRBJ1-5	TRBV11-3	TRBD1	ASSRQGAREFSNQPQH
TRBJ1-3	TRBV7-8	NA	ASSLDLSSGNTIY
TRBJ2-7	TRBV11-2	NA	ASSPRGGGSSYEQY
TRBJ2-7	TRBV18	NA	ASSLGLHYEQY
TRBJ2-7	TRBV12-3/TRBV12-4	NA	ASSLGGNEQY
TRBJ2-7	TRBV5-4	NA	ASSTGGTGLEQY
TRBJ2-5	TRBV10-3	NA	AISSNGFGETQY
TRBJ2-6	TRBV14	NA	ASSQDSSGPGANVLT
TRBJ1-5	TRBV27	NA	ASSLYLGGPQPQH
TRBJ1-2	TRBV12-3/TRBV12-4	NA	ASSAHFGYT
TRBJ1-1	TRBV3-1/TRBV3-2	TRBD1	ASSRTGMNTEAF
TRBJ2-7	TRBV19	TRBD1	ASSILADRGPYEQY
TRBJ2-1	TRBV27	TRBD1	ASSLNLGDSLYNEQF